Described below is a single T cell receptor beta chain sequence and its context. Which antigen it targets is not known. There are no base qualities to consult, and no much larger clone falls within one base. This specimen belongs to a study of OX40 agonist ivuxolimab in advanced cancers. At the level of the whole study: Ivuxolimab was an agonistic, fully human IgG2 monoclonal antibody directed against OX40 (CD134), a costimulatory receptor. Intravenous ivuxolimab was administered to patients every 2 weeks at six dose levels: 0.01, 0.1, 0.3, 1.5, 3 and 10 mg/kg. Of the 50 to 55 dose-escalation patients, hepatocellular carcinoma was present in approximately 20, melanoma in around 15, renal cell carcinoma in 9 and head and neck cancer in 9. The dose-escalation cohort was about 87% male with a mean age of roughly 62 years, ranging from about 23 to 85. Prior anti-PD-1, anti-PD-L1 or anti-CTLA-4 therapy was permitted, and 40% of dose-escalation patients had received checkpoint inhibitors. Partial responses occurred in three dose-escalation patients, of whom one had hepatocellular carcinoma and two had cutaneous melanoma. The purpose of peripheral TCRbeta sequencing was to test whether ivuxolimab changed TCR sequence diversity and led to clonal T-cell expansion. The monotherapy dose-escalation portion (N ≈ 50 patients) of the phase I ivuxolimab trial is reported in the paper.

What the authors observed across the whole study: Which antigens the clonally expanded peripheral T cells were specific for was not determined. In the 0.1-3.0 mg/kg groups, partial responders had among the lowest normalized peripheral clonal expansion, particularly in CD8+ T cells. Low levels of normalized T-cell clonal expansion were also seen in some nonresponding patients. After ivuxolimab, more expanded clones were found on average in CD8+ T cells than in CD4+ T cells. At doses of 0.1 to 3.0 mg/kg, clonal expansion of both CD4+ and CD8+ T cells in blood was seen between baseline and week 6.

To sequence the TCRbeta CDR3 region, genomic DNA was isolated from the sorted cells. TCRbeta CDR3 regions were sequenced using the immunoSEQ Assay. TCRdb holds this immuneACCESS table with in-frame rearrangements only. Some clones are missing; in checked studies, unresolved V genes explain under half, and the rest has no known cause. For this sample there are over 90,000 clones; around 94% appear just once. The top ten constitute roughly 0.17% of the sample. CDR1 and CDR2 are read off the germline V gene as SGHRS and YFSETQ. A distance of 11 bases separates the germline ends of V and J, which lose 0 bases and 5 bases respectively. Measured from the cysteine to the phenylalanine, the CDR3 is 15 residues long. CDR3 DNA is the only sequence kept; it has 45 bases, read in frame from the first base. The trial excluded patients who had a history of autoimmune disease or who were on systemic immunosuppression. Peripheral blood for TCR sequencing was collected from all dose cohorts at baseline, on cycle 4 day 1, and on cycle 7 day 1. The samples were taken from a phase I, first-in-human, multicenter, open-label dose-escalation trial of ivuxolimab. The trial enrolled adults with locally advanced or metastatic head and neck squamous cell, hepatocellular, melanoma or renal cell carcinoma. Before TCR sequencing, CD4+ T cells and CD8+ T cells were sorted from peripheral blood as separate populations.

The specimen was CD4+ or CD8+ T cells sorted from blood, collected in a trial of the OX40 agonist ivuxolimab. The chain is assembled from TRBV5-1 and TRBJ1-4; the D region possibly corresponds to TRBD1 (6 bases align). The sequence was obtained from an adult with an advanced solid tumor such as melanoma, head and neck, liver or kidney cancer. CDR3 region: CASSLAGTSNEKLFF. The bases read TGCGCCAGCAGCTTGGCCGGGACAAGCAATGAAAAACTGTTTTTT.